The rows below give T cell receptor beta chains drawn from one sample of a study of beta chain features in type 1 diabetes. Profiling relied on immunoSEQ multiplex PCR, and the TCRdb table lists in-frame clones only, not all of them. This sample yields about 290,000 clones, of which about 8.5% are seen a single time; approximately 1% belongs to the top ten. The material sequenced was central memory CD4+ T cells from blood. These receptors originate from a woman between 18 and 29 years old in good health. Both conserved end residues are part of each CDR3. Fields, in order: D gene, V gene, J gene, clone size, CDR3 length, CDR3 DNA, CDR3 protein. A D gene is named only where the DNA matches it firmly. Some rows mark clone size as missing; the rest say once, few, many or name a class of expanded clone.

TRBD1	TRBV18	TRBJ1-3	few	15	TGTGCCAGCTCAGCCGGGACAGTCGCCGGAAACACCATATATTTT	CASSAGTVAGNTIYF
.	TRBV6-1	TRBJ2-3	few	15	TGTGCCAGCAGTGAACCGGGACAAGGCACAGATACGCAGTATTTT	CASSEPGQGTDTQYF
TRBD2	TRBV2	TRBJ2-5	.	16	TGTGCCAGCAGTGAAACCCTCCTAGCGGCCCAAGAGACCCAGTACTTC	CASSETLLAAQETQYF
.	TRBV15	TRBJ1-1	.	13	TGTGCCACCTTACGGCGGGCGAACACTGAAGCTTTCTTT	CATLRRANTEAFF
.	TRBV5-4	TRBJ2-2	.	16	TGTGCCAGCAGCTTGGGACCTGTTCTCAACACCGGGGAGCTGTTTTTT	CASSLGPVLNTGELFF
.	TRBV27	TRBJ2-7	many	13	TGTGCCAGCAGTTTCGGCCTCGCCTACGAGCAGTACTTC	CASSFGLAYEQYF
.	TRBV9	TRBJ2-1	few	16	TGTGCCAGCAGCTGGACCTCGGGACCGCTCTACAATGAGCAGTTCTTC	CASSWTSGPLYNEQFF
.	TRBV11-2	TRBJ2-3	many	15	TGTGCCAGCAGCAGAGCCGGGGGGCACACAGATACGCAGTATTTT	CASSRAGGHTDTQYF
.	TRBV7-2	TRBJ2-3	few	14	TGTGCCAGCAGCTTTAATGCCGGCACAGATACGCAGTATTTT	CASSFNAGTDTQYF
.	TRBV15	TRBJ1-1	few	13	TGTGCCACCAGCAGACAGGGGAACACTGAAGCTTTCTTT	CATSRQGNTEAFF
.	TRBV18	TRBJ1-5	few	16	TGTGCCAGCTCACGGTGGGGGGCTGGGAGCAATCAGCCCCAGCATTTT	CASSRWGAGSNQPQHF
.	TRBV28	TRBJ2-7	.	14	TGTGCCAGCAGTTGGTCCGTGGGCTCCTACGAGCAGTACTTC	CASSWSVGSYEQYF
.	TRBV29-1	TRBJ1-1	few	10	TGCAGCGTTGTAAGTGGGTTGGAAGGATTT	CSVVSGLEGF
.	TRBV7-3	TRBJ2-2	.	12	TGTGCCAGCAGCTCTTATACCGGGGAGCTGTTTTTT	CASSSYTGELFF
.	TRBV11-2	TRBJ2-2	many	14	TGTGCCAGCAGCTTTAGGGGAAACACCGGGGAGCTGTTTTTT	CASSFRGNTGELFF
TRBD1	TRBV19	TRBJ1-2	many	15	TGTGCCAGCCTAACAGGGGGCGCGGGGAACTATGGCTACACCTTC	CASLTGGAGNYGYTF
TRBD1	TRBV27	TRBJ1-2	.	15	TGTGCCAGCAGGGGACAGATAGCATTAAACTATGGCTACACCTTC	CASRGQIALNYGYTF
TRBD2	TRBV4-3	TRBJ2-3	few	17	TGCGCCAGCAGCCAACTTACTAGCGGGAGCCTAACAGATACGCAGTATTTT	CASSQLTSGSLTDTQYF
.	TRBV11-3	TRBJ2-1	few	13	TGTGCCAGCAGCTTAAATTACTACAATGAGCAGTTCTTC	CASSLNYYNEQFF
.	TRBV21-1	TRBJ2-1	few	16	TGTGCCAGCAGCAAAGATGGCAGGCTAACCTACAATGAGCAGTTCTTC	CASSKDGRLTYNEQFF
.	TRBV6-6	TRBJ2-7	.	15	TGTGCCAGCAGCTCCGGGAGGGGGCGTCTCTACGAGCAGTACTTC	CASSSGRGRLYEQYF
TRBD2	TRBV14	TRBJ2-5	.	18	TGTGCCAGCAGCCAAGAATTCGGGACTAGCGGGAGATGGGAGACCCAGTACTTC	CASSQEFGTSGRWETQYF
TRBD1	TRBV20-1	TRBJ1-2	.	11	TGCAGTGCCCGAGGACAGGGACCCACCGGCTTC	CSARGQGPTGF
.	TRBV6-4	TRBJ1-6	.	13	TGTGCCAGCAGTGTTAGCGAAAATTCACCCCTCCACTTT	CASSVSENSPLHF
TRBD1	TRBV9	TRBJ1-2	.	15	TGTGCCAGCAGCAAAACCGGGACAGGTATCTATGGCTACACCTTC	CASSKTGTGIYGYTF
.	TRBV7-3	TRBJ2-5	few	15	TGTGCCAGCAGCTTAATGGTGGCGTCCCGGGAGACCCAGTACTTC	CASSLMVASRETQYF
.	TRBV7-9	TRBJ1-5	.	17	TGTGCCAGCAGCTTAGGGGCGCAAGCCTCCGAAAATCAGCCCCAGCATTTT	CASSLGAQASENQPQHF
.	TRBV4-3	TRBJ2-3	few	12	TGCGCCAGCAGCCGCGGAACGGATACGCAGTATTTT	CASSRGTDTQYF